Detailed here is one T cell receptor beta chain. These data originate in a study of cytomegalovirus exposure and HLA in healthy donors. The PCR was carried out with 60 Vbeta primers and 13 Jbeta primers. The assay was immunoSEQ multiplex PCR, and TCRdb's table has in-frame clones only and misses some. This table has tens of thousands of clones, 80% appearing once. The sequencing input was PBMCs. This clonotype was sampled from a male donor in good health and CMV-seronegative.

CDR3 amino acids: CASSLAPGTGLYNEQFF. The CDR3 DNA reads as TGTGCCAGCAGCTTGGCGCCCGGGACAGGGTTATACAATGAGCAGTTCTTC. The rearrangement links TRBV5-6 to TRBJ2-1; 9 bases are a match to TRBD1. The length of the CDR3 is 17 residues. V lost 0 bases, J lost 4 bases, and 8 bases stayed unmatched. Germline CDR1 reads SGHDT; CDR2 reads YYEEEE.